This is a list of T cell receptor beta chains from one sample in a study of shared clonotypes between healthy human individuals. This table comes from immunoSEQ multiplex PCR, and its TCRdb copy is limited to in-frame clones, with some not included. The profile shows about a million clones, approximately 75% of them singletons. The sequenced material came from memory CD4+ T cells from PBMCs. The source is a man younger than 30 in good health. Some clones in this sample may be carry-over from other donors' samples. Each CDR3 is given with its conserved first and last residue. A D gene is named only where the DNA matches it firmly. Not every row has a clone size; where given, it reads once, few, many or a size class.

d_call j_call v_call clone_size cdr3_nt cdr3_aa
. TRBJ1-2 TRBV7-9 . TGTGCCAGCAGCGCTACAGGGTGGCGTGGCTACACCTTC CASSATGWRGYTF
. TRBJ2-4 TRBV29-1 many TGCAGCGTTGAAGGACCGCAGGCCAGCATTCAGTACTTC CSVEGPQASIQYF
TRBD2 TRBJ2-7 TRBV18 once TGTGCCAGCTCACCTTCCATACTAGCGGGAGACCACGAGCAGTACTTC CASSPSILAGDHEQYF
TRBD1 TRBJ1-1 TRBV28 . TGTGCCAGCAGTTTATCCCCACAGGGGGTGAACACTGAAGCTTTCTTT CASSLSPQGVNTEAFF
. TRBJ2-5 TRBV7-8 . TGTGCCAGCAGCTTAAACAAGCAAGAGACCCAGTACTTC CASSLNKQETQYF
TRBD1 TRBJ1-1 TRBV30 many TGTGCCTGGAGTTCAGACAGGGGACCTTTTGTGAACACTGAAGCTTTCTTT CAWSSDRGPFVNTEAFF
. TRBJ2-2 TRBV25-1 . TGTGCCAGCAGTTCGGACCCAACGAACACCGGGGAGCTGTTTTTT CASSSDPTNTGELFF
TRBD1 TRBJ2-2 TRBV28 . TGTGCCAGCAGTCCCGGGACAGGGCACACCGGGGAGCTGTTTTTT CASSPGTGHTGELFF
. TRBJ2-7 TRBV18 . TGTGCCAGCTCCCAATTCCCTGGAGACGAGCAGTACTTC CASSQFPGDEQYF
TRBD2 TRBJ2-2 TRBV11-3 few TGTGCCAGCTCCTTAGCGGGAGCGGGGACCGGGGAGCTGTTTTTT CASSLAGAGTGELFF
. TRBJ2-6 TRBV19 few TGTGCCAGTAGTATCTTGGTCGAGGGGGACGGGGCCAACGTCCTGACTTTC CASSILVEGDGANVLTF
TRBD1 TRBJ2-3 TRBV6-1 . TGTGCCAGCAGTCAAGGGGGCTGGCGCTATACGCAGTATTTT CASSQGGWRYTQYF
TRBD1 TRBJ1-2 TRBV27 . TGTGCCAGCAGTTTAGTGGGCTCGGGACAGTATGGCTACACCTTC CASSLVGSGQYGYTF
. TRBJ2-5 TRBV5-1 once TGCGCCAGCAGCTTTCTGGGGACGAGCCAAGAGACCCAGTACTTC CASSFLGTSQETQYF
TRBD2 TRBJ2-1 TRBV4-2 . TGTGCCAGCAAACTAGCGGGAATCGGAAATGAGCAGTTCTTC CASKLAGIGNEQFF
. TRBJ2-3 TRBV2 . TGTGCCAGCAGCCGAGAAGTAAGGGATACGCAGTATTTT CASSREVRDTQYF
. TRBJ2-1 TRBV7-7 . TGTGCCAGCCCCCTGAGGAGCGGCGAACTTTCCTACAATGAGCAGTTCTTC CASPLRSGELSYNEQFF
TRBD2 TRBJ2-3 TRBV5-4 . TGTGCCAGCAGCTTAGGCCTTAGTTCGGCGGGAGGCACAGATACGCAGTATTTT CASSLGLSSAGGTDTQYF
. TRBJ2-6 TRBV5-1 . TGCGCCAGCAGCGAGGGATCAGGGGCCAACGTCCTGACTTTC CASSEGSGANVLTF
TRBD1 TRBJ1-2 TRBV18 . TGTGCCAGCTCACCAAACCGGGACAGGGGCTATGGCTACACCTTC CASSPNRDRGYGYTF
. TRBJ2-1 TRBV5-8 once TGTGCCAGCAGCTTGGGCTACTTTTTCAATGAGCAGTTCTTC CASSLGYFFNEQFF
. TRBJ1-1 TRBV7-2 . TGTGCCAGCAGCAAACAGGAGAACACTGAAGCTTTCTTT CASSKQENTEAFF
TRBD2 TRBJ2-1 TRBV11-3 . TGTGCCAGCAGCTTAGGCCCTGTAGCGGGAGATGAGCAGTTCTTC CASSLGPVAGDEQFF